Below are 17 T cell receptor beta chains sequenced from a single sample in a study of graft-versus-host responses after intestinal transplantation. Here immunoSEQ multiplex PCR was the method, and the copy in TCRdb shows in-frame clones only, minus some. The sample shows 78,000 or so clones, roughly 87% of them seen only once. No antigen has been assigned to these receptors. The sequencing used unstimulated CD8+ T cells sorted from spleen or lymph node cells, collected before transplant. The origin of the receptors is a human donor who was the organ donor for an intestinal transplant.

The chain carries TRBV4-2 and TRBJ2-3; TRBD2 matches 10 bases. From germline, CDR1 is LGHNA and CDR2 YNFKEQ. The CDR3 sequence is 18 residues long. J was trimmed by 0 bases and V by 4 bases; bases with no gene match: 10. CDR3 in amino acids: CASSRASGGLDSTDTQYF. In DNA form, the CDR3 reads TGTGCCAGCAGCCGGGCTAGCGGGGGCCTAGATAGCACAGATACGCAGTATTTT.

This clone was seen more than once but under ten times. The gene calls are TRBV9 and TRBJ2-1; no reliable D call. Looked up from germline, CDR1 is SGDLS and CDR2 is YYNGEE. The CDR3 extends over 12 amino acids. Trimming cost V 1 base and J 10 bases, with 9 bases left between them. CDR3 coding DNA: TGTGCCAGCAGCGTAATCCCCGGCGAGCAGTTCTTC. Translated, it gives CASSVIPGEQFF.

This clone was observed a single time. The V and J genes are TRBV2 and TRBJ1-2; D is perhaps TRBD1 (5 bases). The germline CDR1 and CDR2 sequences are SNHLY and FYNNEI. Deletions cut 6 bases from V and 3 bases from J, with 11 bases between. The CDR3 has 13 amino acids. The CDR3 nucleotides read TGTGCCAGCAGCGGGGGTCGATACTATGGCTACACCTTC. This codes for CASSGGRYYGYTF.

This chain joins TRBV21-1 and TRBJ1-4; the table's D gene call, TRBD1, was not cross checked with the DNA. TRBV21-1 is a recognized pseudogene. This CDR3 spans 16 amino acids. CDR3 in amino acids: CASSKEETARGEKLFF. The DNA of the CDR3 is TGTGCCAGCAGCAAAGAAGAGACAGCCCGCGGAGAAAAACTGTTTTTT.

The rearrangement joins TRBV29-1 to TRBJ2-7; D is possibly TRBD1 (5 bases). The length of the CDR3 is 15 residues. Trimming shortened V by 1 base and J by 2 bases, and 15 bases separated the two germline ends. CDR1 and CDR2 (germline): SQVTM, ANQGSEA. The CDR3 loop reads CSVEVDSGVTYEQYF. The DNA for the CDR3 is TGCAGCGTTGAAGTCGACAGTGGGGTTACCTACGAGCAGTACTTC.

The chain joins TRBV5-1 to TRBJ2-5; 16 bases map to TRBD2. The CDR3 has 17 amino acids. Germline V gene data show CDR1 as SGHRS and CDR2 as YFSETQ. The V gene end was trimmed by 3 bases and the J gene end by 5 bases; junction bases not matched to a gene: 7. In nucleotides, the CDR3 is TGCGCCAGCAGCTCCCCGGGACTAGCGGGGGGGCCGGAGACCCAGTACTTC. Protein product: CASSSPGLAGGPETQYF.

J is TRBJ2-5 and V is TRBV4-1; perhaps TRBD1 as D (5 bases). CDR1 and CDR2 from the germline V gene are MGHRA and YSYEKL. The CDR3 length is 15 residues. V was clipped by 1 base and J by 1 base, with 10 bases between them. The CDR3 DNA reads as TGCGCCAGCAGCCAAGGGGTGCAGGGCCAAGAGACCCAGTACTTC. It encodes CASSQGVQGQETQYF.

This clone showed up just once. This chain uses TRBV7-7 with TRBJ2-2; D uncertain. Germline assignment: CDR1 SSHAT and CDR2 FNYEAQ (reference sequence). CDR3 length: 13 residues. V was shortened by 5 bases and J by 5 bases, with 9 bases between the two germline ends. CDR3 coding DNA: TGTGCCAGCAGCCCCCGCCCGACCGGGGAGCTGTTTTTT. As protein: CASSPRPTGELFF.

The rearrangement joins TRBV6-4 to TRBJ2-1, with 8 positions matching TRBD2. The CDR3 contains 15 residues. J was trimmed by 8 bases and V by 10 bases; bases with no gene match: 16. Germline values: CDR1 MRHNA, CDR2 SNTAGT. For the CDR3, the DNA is TGTGCCACTCCCGAAAGGCGGGGGGACCTCGATGAGCAGTTCTTC. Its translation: CATPERRGDLDEQFF.

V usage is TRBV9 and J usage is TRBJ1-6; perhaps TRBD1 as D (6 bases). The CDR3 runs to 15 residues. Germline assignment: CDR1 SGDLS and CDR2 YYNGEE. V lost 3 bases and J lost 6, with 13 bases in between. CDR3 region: CASSGTGTANSPLHF. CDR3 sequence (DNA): TGTGCCAGCAGCGGAACAGGGACGGCTAATTCACCCCTCCACTTT.

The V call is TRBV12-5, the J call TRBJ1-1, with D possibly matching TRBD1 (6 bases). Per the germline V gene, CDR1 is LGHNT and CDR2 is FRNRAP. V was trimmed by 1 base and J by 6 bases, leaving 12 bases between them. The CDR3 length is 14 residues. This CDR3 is CASGLDRAGAEAFF. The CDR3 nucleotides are TGTGCTAGTGGTTTGGACAGGGCCGGGGCTGAAGCTTTCTTT.

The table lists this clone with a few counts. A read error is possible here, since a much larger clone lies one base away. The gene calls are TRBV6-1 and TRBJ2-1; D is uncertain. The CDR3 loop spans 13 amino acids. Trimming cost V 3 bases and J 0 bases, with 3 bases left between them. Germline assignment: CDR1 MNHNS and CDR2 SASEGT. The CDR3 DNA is TGTGCCAGCAGTGAGAGCTCCTACAATGAGCAGTTCTTC. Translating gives CASSESSYNEQFF.

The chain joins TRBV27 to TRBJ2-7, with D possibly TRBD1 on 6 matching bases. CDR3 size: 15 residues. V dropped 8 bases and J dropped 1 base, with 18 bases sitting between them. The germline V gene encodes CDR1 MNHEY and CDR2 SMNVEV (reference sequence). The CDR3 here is CASGDQQGTSYEQYF. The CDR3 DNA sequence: TGTGCCAGCGGAGATCAACAGGGTACGTCCTACGAGCAGTACTTC.

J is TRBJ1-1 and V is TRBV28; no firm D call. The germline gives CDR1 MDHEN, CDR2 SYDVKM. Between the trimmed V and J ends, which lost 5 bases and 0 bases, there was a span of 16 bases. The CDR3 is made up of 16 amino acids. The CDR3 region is CASSPYRGVLNTEAFF. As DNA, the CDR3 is TGTGCCAGCAGTCCCTACCGGGGAGTCTTGAACACTGAAGCTTTCTTT.

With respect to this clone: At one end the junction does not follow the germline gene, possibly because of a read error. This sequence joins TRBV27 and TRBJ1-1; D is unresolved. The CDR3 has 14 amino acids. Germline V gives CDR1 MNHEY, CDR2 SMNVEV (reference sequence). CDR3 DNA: TGTGCCGGCAGTCCCCGGACGTCGTACACTGAAGCTTTCTTT. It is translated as CAGSPRTSYTEAFF.

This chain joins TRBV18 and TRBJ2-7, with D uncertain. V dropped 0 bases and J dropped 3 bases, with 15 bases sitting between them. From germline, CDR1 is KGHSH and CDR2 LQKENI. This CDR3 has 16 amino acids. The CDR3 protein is CASSPPRRPFRYEQYF. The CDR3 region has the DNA TGTGCCAGCTCACCACCGAGACGGCCTTTCCGCTACGAGCAGTACTTC.

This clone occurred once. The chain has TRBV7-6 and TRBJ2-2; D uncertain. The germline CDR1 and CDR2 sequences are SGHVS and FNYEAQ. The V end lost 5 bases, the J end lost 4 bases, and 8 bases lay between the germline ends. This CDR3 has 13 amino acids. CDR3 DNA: TGTGCCAGCAGCCCCCTGGGCACCGGGGAGCTGTTTTTT. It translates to CASSPLGTGELFF.